Described below is a single TCR beta chain sequence and its context. The source of the sample is a study of blood T cell repertoires in COVID-19. CDR3 length: 17 residues. The table came from immunoSEQ multiplex PCR; TCRdb's copy has only in-frame clones and leaves some out. The repertoire holds 250,000 or so clones, with over 80% as singletons. The TCR originated in a woman under 40 with acute COVID-19. Sequencing used PBMCs or T cells enriched from blood (not recorded which). The rearrangement joins TRBV21-1 to TRBJ2-5; the table's D gene call, TRBD2, was not cross checked with the DNA. TRBV21-1 is recorded as a pseudogene. CDR3 sequence reads: CASSKEGGDPPDETQYF. In DNA, the CDR3 is TGTGCCAGCAGCAAAGAGGGAGGGGACCCTCCAGATGAGACCCAGTACTTC.